The present T cell receptor beta chain was sequenced within a study of blood T cell dynamics during melanoma immunotherapy. Study-level findings and limits: The study could not tell melanoma-specific clones from general immune activation. PBMC repertoires of eventual disease-control patients split at W3 into clonality or diversity gains.

Every bulk PBMC sample received the same 350 ng of DNA. Only in-frame clones appear in the TCRdb table, and some are missing; sequencing was by immunoSEQ multiplex PCR. The sample shows about 7,600 clones, 85% of them seen only once. A word on this clone: The antigen remains unidentified.

After removal of 7 bases from V and 8 bases from J, the junction contained 7 bases not matched to a gene. Germline values: CDR1 SGHVS, CDR2 FQNEAQ. This CDR3 has 14 amino acids. The time point here: week 3, after first cycle of checkpoint inhibitor. Prior systemic cancer therapy, immunosuppressant use and other active malignancies excluded patients. This sequence originates from a human donor with melanoma. The sequencing used blood, collected from a patient treated with checkpoint blockade. This chain connects TRBV7-8 to TRBJ1-6; 8 bases are shared with TRBD1. Written as DNA, the CDR3 is TGTGCCAGCACCCCCCAGACAGGGGATTCACCCCTCCACTTT. This gives the protein CASTPQTGDSPLHF.